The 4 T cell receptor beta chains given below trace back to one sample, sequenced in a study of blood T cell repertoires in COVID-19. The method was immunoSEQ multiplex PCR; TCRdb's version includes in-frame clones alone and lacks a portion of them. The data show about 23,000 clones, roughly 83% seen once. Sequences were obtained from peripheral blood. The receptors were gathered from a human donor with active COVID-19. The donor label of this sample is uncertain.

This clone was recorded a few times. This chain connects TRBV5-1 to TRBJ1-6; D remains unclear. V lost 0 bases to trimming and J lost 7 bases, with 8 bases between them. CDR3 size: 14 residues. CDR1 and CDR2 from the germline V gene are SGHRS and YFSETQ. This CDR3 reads CASSLVSGNSPLHF. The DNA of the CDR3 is TGCGCCAGCAGCTTGGTGTCAGGAAATTCACCCCTCCACTTT.

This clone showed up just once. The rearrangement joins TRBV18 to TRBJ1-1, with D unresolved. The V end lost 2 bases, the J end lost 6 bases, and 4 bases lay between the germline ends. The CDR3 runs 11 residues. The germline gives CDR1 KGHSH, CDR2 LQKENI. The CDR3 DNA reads TGTGCCAGCTCACCAGGCCCTGAAGCTTTCTTT. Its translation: CASSPGPEAFF.

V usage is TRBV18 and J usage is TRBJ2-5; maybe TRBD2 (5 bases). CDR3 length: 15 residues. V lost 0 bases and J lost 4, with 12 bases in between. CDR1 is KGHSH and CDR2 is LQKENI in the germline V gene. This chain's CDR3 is CASSPPLRERETQYF. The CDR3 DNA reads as TGTGCCAGCTCACCACCACTAAGGGAGCGAGAGACCCAGTACTTC.

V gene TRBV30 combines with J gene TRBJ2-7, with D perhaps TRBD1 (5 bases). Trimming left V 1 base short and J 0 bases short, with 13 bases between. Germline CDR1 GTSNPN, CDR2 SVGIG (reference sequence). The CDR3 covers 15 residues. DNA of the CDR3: TGTGCCTGGAGTGGGTGGGGCTTAAGCTCCTACGAGCAGTACTTC. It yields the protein CAWSGWGLSSYEQYF.